This T cell receptor (beta chain) is drawn from a study of human T cells and chemical hapten exposure. Whole-study context: Sensitizing treatment utilized 2% DPC over a 2 cm by 2 cm portion of upper inner arm skin. The study, taken as a whole, reports: Following DPC sensitization, TCRs present above 1 in 1000 frequency showed no change.

As concerns this clonotype: The target antigen is unknown.

Germline V CDR1 and CDR2: ENHRY, SYGVKD. This CDR3 region has 14 residues. Trimming took off 4 bases at V and 0 bases at J, with 7 bases between the two ends. Authors' data handling: Per sample, the median was 95,638 TCRs, with values from roughly 25,000 to 750,000. One entry per CDR3 protein results from TCRdb running MiXCR on the RACE reads. The authors' filters were not applied to this entry. The data contain under 200,000 distinct CDR3 sequences, approximately 14% of them singletons. The time point was: patch test 1, 2 weeks after DPC sensitization. Treatment noted: therapeutic diphenylcyclopropenone sensitization with weekly scalp DPC. Prior to application of each patch test, blood was drawn.

V and J are TRBV10-3 and TRBJ2-1, with D perhaps TRBD2 (6 bases). The starting material was whole blood, obtained in connection with sensitization to the hapten diphenylcyclopropenone (DPC). The receptor was isolated from a young woman with alopecia areata. Some clones in this sample may be carry-over from other donors' samples. The CDR3 region has the DNA TGTGCCATCAGTGGGGACTTCTCCTACAATGAGCAGTTCTTC. Translation gives CAISGDFSYNEQFF.